The 20 T cell receptor beta chains below were found in one sample sequenced in a study of graft-versus-host responses after intestinal transplantation. No antigens are known for them. Assay used: immunoSEQ multiplex PCR; TCRdb lists only in-frame clones, some missing. The sample carries around 25,000 clones, 82% recorded once. Here the sequenced sample was unstimulated CD4+ T cells sorted from spleen or lymph node cells, taken before intestinal transplant. These receptors were obtained from a human donor who received an intestinal transplant.

The rearrangement uses TRBV5-4 and TRBJ2-1; 13 nucleotides align to TRBD2. This CDR3 is 17 amino acids long. The V gene's germline CDR1 is SGHNT and CDR2 YYREEE (reference sequence). The J segment lost 3 bases and the V segment lost 2 bases, leaving 5 bases of the junction unmatched. The CDR3 region is CASSFGLAGESYNEQFF. The CDR3 DNA reads TGTGCCAGCAGCTTTGGACTAGCGGGAGAAAGCTACAATGAGCAGTTCTTC.

This clone has a single count. The chain combines TRBV6-5 with TRBJ2-1; no clear D gene. V lost 2 bases to trimming and J lost 2 bases, with 7 bases between them. This CDR3 region has 14 residues. Germline CDR1 and CDR2: MNHEY and SVGAGI. CDR3: CASSYGLAYNEQFF. Here the CDR3 DNA reads TGTGCCAGCAGTTACGGGTTGGCCTACAATGAGCAGTTCTTC.

This clone was picked up a small number of times. The chain employs TRBV29-1 and TRBJ2-7, with TRBD2 matching 9 bases. The ends lost 4 bases at V and 2 bases at J; junction bases unmatched: 0. The CDR3 runs to 12 residues. Per the germline V gene, CDR1 is SQVTM and CDR2 is ANQGSEA. This CDR3 reads CSVGLAAYEQYF. The CDR3 nucleotides are TGCAGCGTTGGACTAGCGGCCTACGAGCAGTACTTC.

V is TRBV19 and J is TRBJ2-7; 8 bases match TRBD1. The CDR3 consists of 15 residues. J lost 2 bases, V lost 6 bases, and 9 bases had no gene match. Looked up from germline, CDR1 is LNHDA and CDR2 is SQIVND (reference sequence). In nucleotides, the CDR3 is TGTGCCAGTAGCTTGATCCCGGACAGGGCCTACGAGCAGTACTTC. Protein sequence: CASSLIPDRAYEQYF.

This clone was detected a few times. The rearrangement uses TRBV9 and TRBJ2-1, with 12 nucleotides matching TRBD2. Germline values: CDR1 SGDLS, CDR2 YYNGEE. The CDR3 consists of 16 residues. Germline trimming cut 4 bases from V and 6 bases from J; bases unmatched to any gene: 8. Written as DNA, the CDR3 is TGTGCCAGCAGCCCCAGGACTAGCGGGGCATCCAATGAGCAGTTCTTC. Translation gives CASSPRTSGASNEQFF. Supplemented by reference TRBV9 and TRBJ2-1, the full variable domain reads DSGVTQTPKHLITATGQRVTLRCSPRSGDLSVYWYQQSLDQGLQFLIQYYNGEERAKGNILERFSAQQFPDLHSELNLSSLELGDSALYFCASSPRTSGASNEQFFGPGTRLTVL.

Only one count was recorded for this clone. V gene TRBV30 combines with J gene TRBJ2-1; D not resolved. The length of the CDR3 is 13 residues. V was cut by 0 bases and J by 10 bases, with 13 bases left in between. Germline V CDR1 and CDR2: GTSNPN, SVGIG (reference sequence). The CDR3 loop reads CAWSVRRDFEQFF. CDR3 DNA sequence: TGTGCCTGGAGTGTACGACGCGACTTCGAGCAGTTCTTC.

J is TRBJ1-2 and V is TRBV21-1. TRBV21-1 is reported as a pseudogene. The CDR3 length is 16 residues. In DNA, the CDR3 is TGTGCCAGCAGCAAAGCGCCCCAAGCAGCTAACTATGGCTACACCTTC. Translated, it gives CASSKAPQAANYGYTF.

V usage is TRBV27 and J usage is TRBJ1-3; no clear D gene. Germline V gene sequence: CDR1 MNHEY, CDR2 SMNVEV (reference sequence). Trimming cost V 4 bases and J 0 bases, with 7 bases left between them. The CDR3 is 14 amino acids. The CDR3 region has the DNA TGTGCCAGCAGTTACAGCAACTCTGGAAACACCATATATTTT. Translated: CASSYSNSGNTIYF.

The gene calls are TRBV7-7 and TRBJ1-2; the D is unclear. Germline-derived CDR1 and CDR2 are SSHAT and FNYEAQ (reference sequence). Trimming took 5 bases from V and 4 from J, leaving 17 bases between them. CDR3 size: 15 residues. CDR3 sequence reads: CASSRTCRKTYGYTF. The CDR3 nucleotides read TGTGCCAGCAGCAGGACGTGCCGAAAGACCTATGGCTACACCTTC. Full variable domain (remainder filled in from reference TRBV7-7 and TRBJ1-2): GAGVSQSPRYKVTKRGQDVTLRCDPISSHATLYWYQQALGQGPEFLTYFNYEAQPDKSGLPSDRFSAERPEGSISTLTIQRTEQRDSAMYRCASSRTCRKTYGYTFGSGTRLTVV.

The chain carries TRBV13 and TRBJ2-3; D assignment may be TRBD1 or TRBD2 (6 bases each). Trimming took off 4 bases at V and 0 bases at J, with 17 bases between the two ends. Germline V gene sequence: CDR1 PRHDT, CDR2 FYEKMQ (reference sequence). This CDR3 has 17 amino acids. The CDR3 spells CASSSTGALLSTDTQYF. The CDR3 DNA follows: TGTGCCAGCAGCTCTACGGGGGCCCTCCTTAGCACAGATACGCAGTATTTT.

The V call is TRBV5-1, the J call TRBJ1-2, with unresolved D. This CDR3 is built from 17 residues. The V gene's germline CDR1 is SGHRS and CDR2 YFSETQ. V lost 0 bases, J lost 4 bases, and 19 bases lay in between. The DNA for the CDR3 is TGCGCCAGCAGCTTGGCCACAAGACAAAGGGTTGGCTATGGCTACACCTTC. The encoded protein is CASSLATRQRVGYGYTF.

The chain couples TRBV6-1 to TRBJ2-7; D is possibly TRBD1 (5 bases). This CDR3 has 13 amino acids. Trimming pared 6 bases from V and 3 bases from J, leaving 12 bases between. Germline CDR1 reads MNHNS; CDR2 reads SASEGT. CDR3 DNA: TGTGCCAGCAGATCCCAGGGTTACTACGAGCAGTACTTC. It specifies CASRSQGYYEQYF.

This chain joins TRBV6-5 and TRBJ1-2; no reliable D call. Trimming removed 5 bases at V and 2 bases at J, with 9 bases between. From germline, CDR1 is MNHEY and CDR2 SVGAGI. There are 13 residues in the CDR3. DNA for the CDR3: TGTGCCAGCAGTCAGGACCCAAACTATGGCTACACCTTC. It specifies CASSQDPNYGYTF.

The V gene is TRBV9, the J gene TRBJ2-1; 7 bases are shared with TRBD2. Per germline, CDR1 SGDLS and CDR2 YYNGEE. The CDR3 is 14 amino acids. V lost 4 bases and J lost 5; bases outside the gene matches: 6. Written as DNA, the CDR3 is TGTGCCAGCAGCCCCCGGACTAGTAACAATGAGCAGTTCTTC. Its translation is CASSPRTSNNEQFF.

V is TRBV6-5 and J is TRBJ2-2; 7 bases fit TRBD1. V shed 6 bases, J shed 3 bases, and the junction held 7 bases outside the gene matches. CDR3 length equals 15 residues. The germline V gene encodes CDR1 MNHEY and CDR2 SVGAGI. This CDR3 is CASSETGTYTGELFF. Here the CDR3 DNA reads TGTGCCAGCAGCGAGACAGGGACCTACACCGGGGAGCTGTTTTTT.

The J gene is TRBJ2-7, the V gene TRBV6-5; 9 nucleotides match TRBD1. J lost 5 bases, V lost 6 bases, and 8 bases had no gene match. Germline CDR1 reads MNHEY; CDR2 reads SVGAGI. The CDR3 runs to 14 residues. The CDR3 spells CASRSRDRAHEQYF. For the CDR3, the DNA is TGTGCCAGCAGGTCCCGGGACAGGGCCCACGAGCAGTACTTC.

The chain joins TRBV29-1 to TRBJ1-2; weak D call: TRBD1 (5 bases). Germline V gene data show CDR1 as SQVTM and CDR2 as ANQGSEA. Trimming pared 8 bases from V and 2 bases from J, leaving 18 bases between. This CDR3 comprises 14 residues. CDR3 DNA: TGCAGCCTGGGTGGGCAGGGAGCGAACTATGGCTACACCTTC. Protein sequence: CSLGGQGANYGYTF.

The chain couples TRBV25-1 to TRBJ2-5; no clear D gene. CDR3 length equals 14 residues. Trimming cost V 2 bases and J 4 bases, with 11 bases left between them. CDR1 is MGHDK, CDR2 SYGVNS, per germline. The CDR3 is CASSERATLETQYF. CDR3 coding DNA: TGTGCCAGCAGTGAAAGGGCAACCCTAGAGACCCAGTACTTC.

The rearrangement uses TRBV5-1 and TRBJ2-5; 9 bases fit TRBD2. Trimming at V came to 3 bases and at J to 10 bases, leaving 10 bases not matched to a gene. The CDR3 sequence is 14 residues long. Per the germline V gene, CDR1 is SGHRS and CDR2 is YFSETQ. DNA for the CDR3: TGCGCCAGCAGCTCGGGACTAGCTTTGGGGAGCCAGTACTTC. Its protein product is CASSSGLALGSQYF.

This clone was counted only a few times. The chain has TRBV5-6 and TRBJ1-2; 11 bases agree with TRBD1. CDR3 length equals 17 residues. Germline loops: CDR1 SGHDT, CDR2 YYEEEE. J was trimmed by 2 bases and V by 0 bases; bases with no gene match: 6. The CDR3 bases are TGTGCCAGCAGCTTGGAGGACAGGGGGCTTCTCAACTATGGCTACACCTTC. Translated: CASSLEDRGLLNYGYTF.